One and the same sample provided the 27 T cell receptor beta chains below, sequenced in a study of blood T cell repertoires in COVID-19. Clones were sequenced by immunoSEQ multiplex PCR, and TCRdb holds only the in-frame ones, with some missing. The sample has 270,000 or so clones, approximately 89% seen once. Sequenced input: PBMCs or T cells enriched from blood (not recorded which). The receptors were sampled from a man aged 35 to 55 who had been exposed to COVID-19.

The rearrangement uses TRBV3-1 (or the pseudogene TRBV3-2) and TRBJ1-2; D remains ambiguous. CDR3 length: 12 residues. The germline V and J ends were trimmed by 5 bases and 7 bases, with 11 bases remaining between them. Germline CDR1 is LGHDT and CDR2 is YNNKEL (reference sequence). The CDR3 here is CASSVRLTGYTF. The CDR3 DNA reads as TGTGCCAGCAGCGTAAGACTCACTGGCTACACCTTC.

The chain recombines TRBV6-2 or TRBV6-3 with TRBJ2-3; a possible D gene is TRBD2 (6 bases). This CDR3 region has 15 residues. Germline-derived CDR1 and CDR2 are MNHEY and SVGEGT. V was trimmed by 0 bases and J by 1 base, leaving 8 bases between them. CDR3 sequence reads: CASSYSSSGTDTQYF. CDR3 coding DNA: TGTGCCAGCAGTTACTCGTCTAGCGGCACAGATACGCAGTATTTT.

This chain uses TRBV6-2 or TRBV6-3 with TRBJ1-5; 7 nucleotides match TRBD1. V gave up 4 bases and J gave up 11 bases; unmatched junction bases: 8. Per the germline V gene, CDR1 is MNHEY and CDR2 is SVGEGT. This CDR3 spans 13 amino acids. Here the CDR3 reads CASSSTGTPAQHF. CDR3 sequence (DNA): TGTGCCAGCAGTTCGACAGGGACCCCAGCCCAGCATTTT.

In this sample, this clone turned up once. The chain combines TRBV7-8 with TRBJ1-3; unclear D gene. The CDR3 covers 16 residues. V gave up 3 bases and J gave up 2 bases, with 14 bases separating them. Germline CDR1 and CDR2: SGHVS and FQNEAQ. Here the CDR3 reads CASSFAHEFAGNTIYF. CDR3 sequence (DNA): TGTGCCAGCAGCTTCGCTCATGAGTTTGCTGGAAACACCATATATTTT.

This chain joins TRBV3-1 (or the pseudogene TRBV3-2) and TRBJ2-7; 13 nucleotides match TRBD2. The V segment lost 6 bases and the J segment 2 bases; nucleotides outside the gene matches: 16. Germline loops: CDR1 LGHDT, CDR2 YNNKEL (reference sequence). This CDR3 region has 19 residues. The CDR3 loop reads CASSGSRPATSGRAYEQYF. The CDR3 bases are TGTGCCAGCAGTGGATCCCGTCCGGCCACTAGCGGGAGGGCCTACGAGCAGTACTTC.

This clone was observed a handful of times. The gene calls are TRBV9 and TRBJ1-2; maybe TRBD1 (5 bases). The CDR3 runs 11 residues. Trimming took 4 bases from V and 8 from J, leaving 9 bases between them. Germline CDR1 is SGDLS and CDR2 is YYNGEE. CDR3 loop: CASSHSGGYTF. The CDR3 coding sequence is TGTGCCAGCAGCCATTCAGGGGGCTACACCTTC. Based on the CDR3 plus reference TRBV9 and TRBJ1-2, the full variable domain is DSGVTQTPKHLITATGQRVTLRCSPRSGDLSVYWYQQSLDQGLQFLIQYYNGEERAKGNILERFSAQQFPDLHSELNLSSLELGDSALYFCASSHSGGYTFGSGTRLTVV.

The chain recombines TRBV5-1 with TRBJ1-3; maybe TRBD1 (5 bases). The CDR3 spans 13 residues. CDR1 is SGHRS, CDR2 YFSETQ, per germline. V lost 4 bases to trimming and J lost 2 bases, with 7 bases between them. CDR3 in amino acids: CASSTGPGNTIYF. The CDR3 DNA sequence: TGCGCCAGCAGCACAGGTCCTGGAAACACCATATATTTT.

The chain recombines TRBV4-1 with TRBJ1-3; D possibly corresponds to TRBD1 (5 bases). Germline-derived CDR1 and CDR2 are MGHRA and YSYEKL. This CDR3 spans 19 amino acids. V gave up 2 bases and J gave up 4 bases, with 24 bases separating them. The CDR3 loop is CASSQYEMGLGGYGNTIYF. DNA of the CDR3: TGCGCCAGCAGCCAATATGAGATGGGCCTGGGGGGATACGGAAACACCATATATTTT.

The chain couples TRBV11-3 to TRBJ1-3, with a possible D match to TRBD1 (6 bases). Trimming took 1 base from V and 8 from J, leaving 6 bases between them. Germline lookup yields CDR1 SGHNT and CDR2 YENEEA. CDR3 size: 12 residues. The CDR3 DNA reads TGTGCCAGCAGCTTAGCAGGGGACACCATATATTTT. Its protein product is CASSLAGDTIYF.

J is TRBJ2-7 and V is TRBV6-1, with 7 nucleotides matching TRBD1. The CDR3 sequence is 16 residues long. The V gene end was trimmed by 4 bases and the J gene end by 0 bases; junction bases not matched to a gene: 9. CDR1 and CDR2 (germline): MNHNS, SASEGT. CDR3 sequence: CASSGGQSVRSYEQYF. DNA for the CDR3: TGTGCCAGCAGTGGGGGACAGTCCGTCCGCTCCTACGAGCAGTACTTC.

The genes are TRBV9 and TRBJ1-5; D is ambiguous. The germline V gene has CDR1 SGDLS and CDR2 YYNGEE. Trimming took 3 bases from V and 0 from J, leaving 7 bases between them. CDR3 length equals 14 residues. The CDR3 region has the DNA TGTGCCAGCAGCGATACTTATAGCAATCAGCCCCAGCATTTT. Protein sequence: CASSDTYSNQPQHF.

The J gene is TRBJ1-2, the V gene TRBV24-1; TRBD1 matches 9 bases. The CDR3 runs 16 residues. V was pared by 3 bases and J by 1 base, with 5 bases of the junction left unmatched. From germline, CDR1 is KGHDR and CDR2 SFDVKD. The CDR3 DNA reads TGTGCCACCAGTGATCCCCGACAGGGGGGTAACTATGGCTACACCTTC. Translation: CATSDPRQGGNYGYTF.

This chain uses TRBV4-3 with TRBJ1-4; the match to TRBD1 covers 7 bases. V was pared by 3 bases and J by 7 bases, with 8 bases of the junction left unmatched. The germline gives CDR1 LGHNA, CDR2 YSLEER. CDR3 length: 15 residues. The CDR3 here is CASSQATGVGEKLFF. The CDR3 bases are TGCGCCAGCAGCCAGGCAACAGGGGTGGGTGAAAAACTGTTTTTT.

The chain recombines TRBV10-3 with TRBJ2-7, with TRBD1 matching 10 bases. Germline-derived CDR1 and CDR2 are ENHRY and SYGVKD. The V and J ends lost 6 bases and 7 bases, in that order; junction bases with no gene match: 15. CDR3 size: 16 residues. Here the CDR3 reads CAIRSSTGTGDREQYF. DNA of the CDR3: TGTGCCATCAGATCCTCGACCGGGACAGGGGACCGAGAGCAGTACTTC.

This clone appeared once. The rearrangement uses TRBV12-3 or TRBV12-4 and TRBJ1-2; 8 bases are shared with TRBD1. CDR3 length: 13 amino acids. With 3 bases clipped from V and 6 bases from J, the junction kept 3 bases outside the gene matches. CDR3 nucleotides: TGTGCCAGCAGTTTGAGGACAGGGAATGGCTACACCTTC. Its translation: CASSLRTGNGYTF.

The V and J genes are TRBV19 and TRBJ2-2, with 7 positions matching TRBD1. Trimming at V came to 4 bases and at J to 0 bases, leaving 2 bases not matched to a gene. This CDR3 region has 15 residues. The germline V gene encodes CDR1 LNHDA and CDR2 SQIVND (reference sequence). The chain's CDR3 is CASSRDSANTGELFF. The CDR3 nucleotides read TGTGCCAGTAGTAGGGACAGCGCGAACACCGGGGAGCTGTTTTTT.

The chain is built from TRBV6-5 and TRBJ1-1; D remains unclear. Trimming removed 2 bases from V and 1 base from J, with 11 bases in between. This CDR3 has 15 residues. Germline V CDR1 and CDR2: MNHEY, SVGAGI. This chain's CDR3 is CASSYRRNSNTEAFF. The CDR3 DNA sequence: TGTGCCAGCAGTTACCGGAGAAATTCGAACACTGAAGCTTTCTTT.

The rearrangement links TRBV5-1 to TRBJ1-1; D unclear. Trimming took off 0 bases at V and 8 bases at J, with 14 bases between the two ends. CDR1 and CDR2 (germline): SGHRS, YFSETQ. The CDR3 spans 14 residues. The CDR3 is CASSLDSSNVEAFF. DNA of the CDR3: TGCGCCAGCAGCTTGGACAGTTCTAATGTGGAAGCTTTCTTT. The entire variable domain, with the rest obtained from reference TRBV5-1 and TRBJ1-1, is as follows: KAGVTQTPRYLIKTRGQQVTLSCSPISGHRSVSWYQQTPGQGLQFLFEYFSETQRNKGNFPGRFSGRQFSNSRSEMNVSTLELGDSALYLCASSLDSSNVEAFFGQGTRLTVV.

The J gene is TRBJ2-7, the V gene TRBV4-1, with 7 positions matching TRBD2. J gave up 3 bases and V 4 bases, and 9 bases lay outside the gene matches. This CDR3 is 15 amino acids long. CDR1 is MGHRA and CDR2 is YSYEKL in the germline V gene. CDR3 DNA: TGCGCCAGCAGCCGGGGGGAGGGAGCCAACTACGAGCAGTACTTC. Translated, it gives CASSRGEGANYEQYF.

This sequence joins TRBV7-8 and TRBJ1-2; TRBD1 aligns across 7 bases. CDR3 length equals 13 residues. The junction had 6 bases not matched to a gene; V was cut back by 5 bases and J by 6 bases. The germline CDR1 and CDR2 sequences are SGHVS and FQNEAQ. For the CDR3, the DNA is TGTGCCAGCAGCCGCGGGACAGTTGATGGCTACACCTTC. Amino acid sequence: CASSRGTVDGYTF. The entire variable domain, with the rest obtained from reference TRBV7-8 and TRBJ1-2, is as follows: GAGVSQSPRYKVAKRGQDVALRCDPISGHVSLFWYQQALGQGPEFLTYFQNEAQLDKSGLPSDRFFAERPEGSVSTLKIQRTQQEDSAVYLCASSRGTVDGYTFGSGTRLTVV.

This chain joins TRBV5-1 and TRBJ2-3; D may be TRBD1 (5 bases). Trimming cost V 4 bases and J 2 bases, with 14 bases left between them. The CDR3 sequence is 15 residues long. The germline V gene encodes CDR1 SGHRS and CDR2 YFSETQ. The CDR3: CASSQRTTFTDTQYF. CDR3 nucleotides: TGCGCCAGCAGCCAGAGGACAACCTTCACAGATACGCAGTATTTT.

The chain links TRBV7-3 to TRBJ2-1; TRBD2 agrees at 11 bases. The CDR3 is made up of 15 amino acids. Germline assignment: CDR1 SGHTA and CDR2 FQGTGA. V lost 5 bases and J lost 3; bases outside the gene matches: 3. The CDR3 sequence is CASSDSGRVYNEQFF. The CDR3 DNA is TGTGCCAGCAGCGATAGCGGGAGGGTCTACAATGAGCAGTTCTTC.

The V gene is TRBV25-1, the J gene TRBJ2-1, with D possibly matching TRBD1 (6 bases). Trimming left V 1 base short and J 9 bases short, with 13 bases between. Germline V gives CDR1 MGHDK, CDR2 SYGVNS. The CDR3 is made up of 14 amino acids. The CDR3 loop reads CASSELQGTGEQFF. Here the CDR3 DNA reads TGTGCCAGCAGTGAATTACAGGGTACTGGTGAGCAGTTCTTC.

The chain is built from TRBV7-9 and TRBJ2-7, with TRBD1 identical over 9 bases. Unmatched junction bases numbered 2, after V lost 6 bases and J lost 2 bases. The CDR3 consists of 13 residues. From germline, CDR1 is SEHNR and CDR2 FQNEAQ (reference sequence). The CDR3 loop is CASRRTGAYEQYF. The CDR3 DNA reads as TGTGCCAGCAGAAGGACAGGGGCCTACGAGCAGTACTTC.

This chain connects TRBV28 to TRBJ1-5; D is perhaps TRBD1 (5 bases). Trimming stripped 5 bases from V and 4 bases from J, with 12 bases between. The CDR3 spans 14 residues. In germline, CDR1 is MDHEN, CDR2 SYDVKM. The CDR3 DNA sequence: TGTGCCAGCAGTAGTTCCGGGGGAAATCAGCCCCAGCATTTT. This encodes CASSSSGGNQPQHF.

The V call is TRBV11-2, the J call TRBJ2-7; the match to TRBD1 covers 7 bases. CDR1 and CDR2 (germline): SGHAT, FQNNGV. The trim removed 4 bases at V and 4 bases at J, leaving 10 bases unmatched. The length of the CDR3 is 15 residues. This chain's CDR3 is CASSSFKGTEYEQYF. CDR3 bases: TGTGCCAGCAGCTCATTTAAAGGGACAGAGTACGAGCAGTACTTC.

This chain links TRBV28 with TRBJ2-7; 8 bases map to TRBD1. From germline, CDR1 is MDHEN and CDR2 SYDVKM. V lost 3 bases to trimming and J lost 3 bases; unmatched junction nucleotides: 10. The CDR3 consists of 16 residues. The CDR3 coding sequence is TGTGCCAGCAGTTTTAGGGACAGGCCCGTCCTCTACGAGCAGTACTTC. Protein product: CASSFRDRPVLYEQYF.